This TCR beta chain was captured in a study of human T cells and chemical hapten exposure. Turning to the study itself: Sensitizing treatment utilized 2% DPC over a roughly 2 cm by roughly 2 cm portion of upper inner arm skin.

The time point here: pre-sensitization, week 0. The sample's treatment: therapeutic diphenylcyclopropenone sensitization with weekly scalp DPC. TCRdb itself ran the RACE reads through MiXCR, one entry per CDR3 protein. The table shows approximately 260,000 distinct CDR3 sequences, with approximately 7.5% occurring only once. Deletions cut 1 base from V and 0 bases from J, with 12 bases between. Germline CDR1 is SGHTA and CDR2 is FQGNSA. This CDR3 is built from 17 residues. Notes on the study in general: TCRs above 1 in 1000 frequency stayed constant with DPC sensitization.

This clonotype was detected only a few times. Its cognate antigen is unknown. The rearrangement links TRBV7-2 to TRBJ2-2; no clear D gene. Here the sequenced sample was whole blood, taken in connection with sensitization to the hapten diphenylcyclopropenone (DPC). The receptor's source is a man in his late teens or twenties with alopecia areata. Some clones in this sample may be carry-over from other donors' samples. The CDR3 DNA is TGTGCCAGCAGCTTAGTTCACGGCGAGCCGAACACCGGGGAGCTGTTTTTT. The encoded protein is CASSLVHGEPNTGELFF.